Following are 2 T cell receptor beta chains from one sample sequenced in a study of OX40 agonist ivuxolimab in advanced cancers. Here immunoSEQ multiplex PCR was the method, and the copy in TCRdb shows in-frame clones only, minus some. Here the sample spans tens of thousands of clones, approximately 85% being singletons. Sequences were derived from CD4+ or CD8+ T cells sorted from blood, sampled in a trial of the OX40 agonist ivuxolimab. The receptors here all came from an adult with an advanced solid tumor such as melanoma, head and neck, liver or kidney cancer.

The chain employs TRBV5-6 and TRBJ2-1, with D possibly matching TRBD2 (6 bases). The CDR3 is made up of 15 amino acids. The germline gives CDR1 SGHDT, CDR2 YYEEEE. V was cut by 4 bases and J by 7 bases, with 18 bases left in between. This chain's CDR3 is CASSRSGSYENEQFF. CDR3 DNA sequence: TGTGCCAGCAGCCGTAGCGGCTCCTACGAGAATGAGCAGTTCTTC.

V usage is TRBV5-4 and J usage is TRBJ2-3, with 9 bases that match TRBD2. Trimming cost V 0 bases and J 6 bases; bases outside gene matches: 5. The CDR3 contains 15 residues. Germline CDR1 is SGHNT and CDR2 is YYREEE (reference sequence). The CDR3 bases are TGTGCCAGCAGCTTGGCCGCGGGAGGGGTCGATACGCAGTATTTT. This translates into CASSLAAGGVDTQYF.